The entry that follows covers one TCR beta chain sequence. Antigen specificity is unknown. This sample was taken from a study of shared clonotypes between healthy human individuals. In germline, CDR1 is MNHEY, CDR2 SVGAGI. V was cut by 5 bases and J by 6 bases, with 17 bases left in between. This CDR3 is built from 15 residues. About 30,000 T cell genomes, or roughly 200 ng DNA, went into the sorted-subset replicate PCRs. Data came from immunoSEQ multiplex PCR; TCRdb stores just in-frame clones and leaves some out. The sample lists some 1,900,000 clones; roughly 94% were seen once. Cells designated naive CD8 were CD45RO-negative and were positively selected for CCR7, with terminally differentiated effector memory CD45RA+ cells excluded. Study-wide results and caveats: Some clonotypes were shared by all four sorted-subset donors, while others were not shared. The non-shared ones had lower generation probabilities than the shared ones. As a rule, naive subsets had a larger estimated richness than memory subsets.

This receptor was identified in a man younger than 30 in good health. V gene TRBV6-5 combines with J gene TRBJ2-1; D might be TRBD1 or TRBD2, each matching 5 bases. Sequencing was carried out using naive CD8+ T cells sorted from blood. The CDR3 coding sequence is TGTGCCAGCAGTACGGGGACCAAGGCGGGCAATGAGCAGTTCTTC. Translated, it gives CASSTGTKAGNEQFF.